The sequence of this TCR beta chain was determined in a study of T cell repertoires in cytomegalovirus infection. Germline V gene lookup returns CDR1 MGHRA and CDR2 YSYEKL. The CDR3 has 16 amino acids. This clonotype was counted many times. The junction and the germline gene differ at one end; a read error may be behind it. From the reads, TCRdb called clonotypes with MiXCR, one entry per CDR3 protein. This repertoire shows more than 75,000 distinct CDR3 sequences, 3.7% found once; its top ten account for roughly 4.4%. The receptor was isolated from a human donor in good health (CMV status not recorded). Some clones in this sample may be carry-over from other donors' samples. The sample taken for sequencing was PBMCs. The chain couples TRBV4-1 to TRBJ2-1, with D perhaps TRBD2 (5 bases). CDR3 loop: CASSQISGSSYNEQFF. CDR3 nucleotides: TGTGCCAGCAGCCAAATCAGCGGCAGCTCCTACAATGAGCAGTTCTTC.